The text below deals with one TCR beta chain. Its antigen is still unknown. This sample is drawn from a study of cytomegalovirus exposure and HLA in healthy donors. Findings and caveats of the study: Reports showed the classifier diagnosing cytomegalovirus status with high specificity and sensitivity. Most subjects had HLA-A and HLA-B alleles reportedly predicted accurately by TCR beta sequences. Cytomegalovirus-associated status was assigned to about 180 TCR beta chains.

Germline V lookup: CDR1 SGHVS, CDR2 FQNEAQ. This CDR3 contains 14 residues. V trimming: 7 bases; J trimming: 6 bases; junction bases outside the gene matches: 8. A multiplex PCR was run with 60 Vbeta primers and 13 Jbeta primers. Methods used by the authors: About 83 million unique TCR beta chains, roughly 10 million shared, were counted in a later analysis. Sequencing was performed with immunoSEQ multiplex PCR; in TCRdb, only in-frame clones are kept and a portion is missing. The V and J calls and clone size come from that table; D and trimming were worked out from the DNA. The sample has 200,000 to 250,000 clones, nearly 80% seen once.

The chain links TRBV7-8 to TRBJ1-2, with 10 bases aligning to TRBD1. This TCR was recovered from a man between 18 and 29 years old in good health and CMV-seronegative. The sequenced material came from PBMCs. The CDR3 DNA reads TGTGCCAGCACCCAGGGGACAGGGGCCGATGGCTACACCTTC. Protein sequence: CASTQGTGADGYTF.